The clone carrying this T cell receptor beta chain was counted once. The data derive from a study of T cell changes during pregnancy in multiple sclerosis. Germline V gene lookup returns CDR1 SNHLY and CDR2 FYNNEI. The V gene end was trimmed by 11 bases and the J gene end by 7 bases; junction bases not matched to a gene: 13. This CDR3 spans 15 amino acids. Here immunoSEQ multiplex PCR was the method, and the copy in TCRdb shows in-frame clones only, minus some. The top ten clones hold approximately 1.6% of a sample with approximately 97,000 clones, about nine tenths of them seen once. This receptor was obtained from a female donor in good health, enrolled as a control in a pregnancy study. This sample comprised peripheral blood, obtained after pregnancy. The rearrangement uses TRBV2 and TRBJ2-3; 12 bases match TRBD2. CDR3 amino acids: CAGGELAGGINTQYF. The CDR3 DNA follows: TGTGCCGGGGGGGAACTAGCGGGGGGTATCAATACGCAGTATTTT.